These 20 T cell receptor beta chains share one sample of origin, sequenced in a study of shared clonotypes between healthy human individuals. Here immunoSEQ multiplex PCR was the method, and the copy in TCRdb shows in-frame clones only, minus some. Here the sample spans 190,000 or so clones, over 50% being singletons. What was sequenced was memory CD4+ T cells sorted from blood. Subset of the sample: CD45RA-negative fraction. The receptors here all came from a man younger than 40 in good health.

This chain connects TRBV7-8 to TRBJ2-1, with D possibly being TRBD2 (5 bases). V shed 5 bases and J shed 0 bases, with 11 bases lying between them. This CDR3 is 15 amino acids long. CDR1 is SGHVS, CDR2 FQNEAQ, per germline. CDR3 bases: TGTGCCAGCAGCCGGGGTGTAGGCTCCTACAATGAGCAGTTCTTC. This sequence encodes CASSRGVGSYNEQFF.

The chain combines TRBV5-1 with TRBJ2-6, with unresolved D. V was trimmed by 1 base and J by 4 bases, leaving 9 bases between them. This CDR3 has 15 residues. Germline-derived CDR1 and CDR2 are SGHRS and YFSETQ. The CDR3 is CASSLMQAGANVLTF. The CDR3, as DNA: TGCGCCAGCAGCTTGATGCAGGCAGGGGCCAACGTCCTGACTTTC.

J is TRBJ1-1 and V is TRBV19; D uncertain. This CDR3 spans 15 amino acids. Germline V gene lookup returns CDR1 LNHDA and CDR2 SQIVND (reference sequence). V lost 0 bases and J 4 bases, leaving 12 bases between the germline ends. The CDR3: CASSIELNSITEAFF. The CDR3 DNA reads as TGTGCCAGTAGTATAGAACTTAACTCCATCACTGAAGCTTTCTTT. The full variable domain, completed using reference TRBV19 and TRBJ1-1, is DGGITQSPKYLFRKEGQNVTLSCEQNLNHDAMYWYRQDPGQGLRLIYYSQIVNDFQKGDIAEGYSVSREKKESFPLTVTSAQKNPTAFYLCASSIELNSITEAFFGQGTRLTVV.

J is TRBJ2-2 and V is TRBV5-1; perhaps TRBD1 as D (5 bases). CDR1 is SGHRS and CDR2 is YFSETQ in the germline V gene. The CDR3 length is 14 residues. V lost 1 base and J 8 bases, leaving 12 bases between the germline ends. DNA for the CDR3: TGCGCCAGCAGCTTGACGGCAGGGAAAGGGGAGCTGTTTTTT. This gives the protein CASSLTAGKGELFF.

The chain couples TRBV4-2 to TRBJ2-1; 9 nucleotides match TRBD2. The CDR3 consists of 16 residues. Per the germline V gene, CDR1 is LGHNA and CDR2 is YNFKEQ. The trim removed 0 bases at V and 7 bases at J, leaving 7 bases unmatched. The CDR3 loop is CASSQDPSGVGNEQFF. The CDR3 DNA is TGTGCCAGCAGCCAAGATCCTAGCGGGGTGGGAAATGAGCAGTTCTTC.

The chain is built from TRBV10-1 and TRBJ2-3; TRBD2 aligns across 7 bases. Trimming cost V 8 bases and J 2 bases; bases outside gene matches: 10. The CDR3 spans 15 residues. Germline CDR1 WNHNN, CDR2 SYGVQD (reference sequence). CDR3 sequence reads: CASGGGSGHTDTQYF. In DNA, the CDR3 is TGCGCCAGCGGGGGAGGTAGCGGGCACACAGATACGCAGTATTTT.

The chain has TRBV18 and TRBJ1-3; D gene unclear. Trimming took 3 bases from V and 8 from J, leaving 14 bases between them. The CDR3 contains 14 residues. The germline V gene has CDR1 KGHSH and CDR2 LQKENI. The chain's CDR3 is CASSPQQSGDTIYF. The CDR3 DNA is TGTGCCAGCTCACCGCAGCAGTCCGGGGACACCATATATTTT.

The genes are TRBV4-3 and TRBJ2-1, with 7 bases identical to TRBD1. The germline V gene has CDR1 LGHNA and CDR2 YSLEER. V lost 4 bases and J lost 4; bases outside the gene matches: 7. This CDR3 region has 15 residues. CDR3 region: CASSLRDSGYNEQFF. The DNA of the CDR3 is TGCGCCAGCAGCCTCCGGGACAGTGGATACAATGAGCAGTTCTTC.

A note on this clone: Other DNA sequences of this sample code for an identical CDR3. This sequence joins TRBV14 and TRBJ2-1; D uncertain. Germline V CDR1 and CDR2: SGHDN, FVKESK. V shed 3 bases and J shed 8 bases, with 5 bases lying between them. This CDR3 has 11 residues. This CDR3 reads CASSHSHEQFF. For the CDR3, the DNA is TGTGCCAGCAGCCACAGTCATGAGCAGTTCTTC. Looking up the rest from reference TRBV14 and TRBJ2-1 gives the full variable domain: EAGVTQFPSHSVIEKGQTVTLRCDPISGHDNLYWYRRVMGKEIKFLLHFVKESKQDESGMPNNRFLAERTGGTYSTLKVQPAELEDSGVYFCASSHSHEQFFGPGTRLTVL.

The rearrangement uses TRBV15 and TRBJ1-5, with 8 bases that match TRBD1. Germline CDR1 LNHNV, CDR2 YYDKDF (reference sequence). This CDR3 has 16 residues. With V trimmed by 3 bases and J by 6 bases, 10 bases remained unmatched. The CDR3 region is CATSSSDRGSFQPQHF. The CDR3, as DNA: TGTGCCACCAGCAGCAGTGACAGGGGCAGTTTTCAGCCCCAGCATTTT. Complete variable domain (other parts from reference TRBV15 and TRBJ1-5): DAMVIQNPRYQVTQFGKPVTLSCSQTLNHNVMYWYQQKSSQAPKLLFHYYDKDFNNEADTPDNFQSRRPNTSFCFLDIRSPGLGDTAMYLCATSSSDRGSFQPQHFGDGTRLSIL.

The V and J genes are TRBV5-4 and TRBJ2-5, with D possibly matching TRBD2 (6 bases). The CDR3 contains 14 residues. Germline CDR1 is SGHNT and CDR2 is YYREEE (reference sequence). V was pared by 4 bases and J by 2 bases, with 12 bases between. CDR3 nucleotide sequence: TGTGCCAGCAGCCCACCAGGGAGGCAAGAGACCCAGTACTTC. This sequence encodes CASSPPGRQETQYF.

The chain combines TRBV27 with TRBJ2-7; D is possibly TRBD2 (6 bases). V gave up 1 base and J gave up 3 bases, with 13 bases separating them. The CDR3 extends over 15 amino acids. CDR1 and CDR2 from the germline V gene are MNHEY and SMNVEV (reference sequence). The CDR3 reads CASSLFKLGSYEQYF. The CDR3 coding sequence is TGTGCCAGCAGTTTATTTAAGCTCGGGAGCTACGAGCAGTACTTC.

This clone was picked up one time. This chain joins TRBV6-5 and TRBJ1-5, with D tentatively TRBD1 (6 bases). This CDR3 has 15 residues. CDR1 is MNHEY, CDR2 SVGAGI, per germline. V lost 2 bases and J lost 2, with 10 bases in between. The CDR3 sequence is CASSYGEGGNQPQHF. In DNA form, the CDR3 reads TGTGCCAGCAGTTACGGGGAGGGGGGCAATCAGCCCCAGCATTTT.

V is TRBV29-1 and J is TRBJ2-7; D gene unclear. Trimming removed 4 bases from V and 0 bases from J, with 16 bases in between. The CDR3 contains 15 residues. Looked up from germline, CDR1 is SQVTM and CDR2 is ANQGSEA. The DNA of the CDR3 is TGCAGCGTTGCGACCCCCTCGGACGGCTCCTACGAGCAGTACTTC. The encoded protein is CSVATPSDGSYEQYF.

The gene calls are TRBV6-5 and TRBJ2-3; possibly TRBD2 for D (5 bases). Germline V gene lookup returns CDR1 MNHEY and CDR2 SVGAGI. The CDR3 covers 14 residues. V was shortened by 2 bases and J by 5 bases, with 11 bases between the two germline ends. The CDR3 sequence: CASSYQLAGDTQYF. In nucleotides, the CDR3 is TGTGCCAGCAGTTACCAGCTAGCAGGAGATACGCAGTATTTT.

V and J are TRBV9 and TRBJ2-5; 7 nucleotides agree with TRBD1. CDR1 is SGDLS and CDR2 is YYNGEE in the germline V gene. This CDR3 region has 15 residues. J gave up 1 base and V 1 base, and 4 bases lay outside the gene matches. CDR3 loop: CASSVQGQIQETQYF. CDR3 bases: TGTGCCAGCAGCGTACAGGGACAGATCCAAGAGACCCAGTACTTC.

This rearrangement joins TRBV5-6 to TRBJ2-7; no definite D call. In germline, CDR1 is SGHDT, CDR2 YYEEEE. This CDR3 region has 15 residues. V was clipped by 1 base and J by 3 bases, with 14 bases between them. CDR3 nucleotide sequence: TGTGCCAGCAGCTTGAAAACAGCCATTAACTACGAGCAGTACTTC. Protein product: CASSLKTAINYEQYF.

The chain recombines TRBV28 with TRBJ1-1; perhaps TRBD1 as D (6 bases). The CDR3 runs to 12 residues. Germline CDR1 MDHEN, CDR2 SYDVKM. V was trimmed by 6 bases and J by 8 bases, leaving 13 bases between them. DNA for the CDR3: TGTGCCAGCAGGTCCCCCAGGGGCGAAGCTTTCTTT. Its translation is CASRSPRGEAFF.

The CDR3 DNA sequence: TGTGCCAGCAGTGAAGCTGGGCGGGGCGGGCAGTACTTC. This gives the protein CASSEAGRGGQYF. The gene calls are TRBV2 and TRBJ2-7; the D gene is possibly TRBD2 (6 bases). The CDR3 is 13 amino acids. V lost 0 bases to trimming and J lost 9 bases, with 12 bases between them. The V gene's germline CDR1 is SNHLY and CDR2 FYNNEI.

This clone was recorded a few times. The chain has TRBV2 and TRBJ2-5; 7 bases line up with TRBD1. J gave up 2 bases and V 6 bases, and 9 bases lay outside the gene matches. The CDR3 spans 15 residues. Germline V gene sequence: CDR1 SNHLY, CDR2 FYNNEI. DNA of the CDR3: TGTGCCAGCAGCGCTCTTAGGGGGCCGCAAGAGACCCAGTACTTC. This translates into CASSALRGPQETQYF.